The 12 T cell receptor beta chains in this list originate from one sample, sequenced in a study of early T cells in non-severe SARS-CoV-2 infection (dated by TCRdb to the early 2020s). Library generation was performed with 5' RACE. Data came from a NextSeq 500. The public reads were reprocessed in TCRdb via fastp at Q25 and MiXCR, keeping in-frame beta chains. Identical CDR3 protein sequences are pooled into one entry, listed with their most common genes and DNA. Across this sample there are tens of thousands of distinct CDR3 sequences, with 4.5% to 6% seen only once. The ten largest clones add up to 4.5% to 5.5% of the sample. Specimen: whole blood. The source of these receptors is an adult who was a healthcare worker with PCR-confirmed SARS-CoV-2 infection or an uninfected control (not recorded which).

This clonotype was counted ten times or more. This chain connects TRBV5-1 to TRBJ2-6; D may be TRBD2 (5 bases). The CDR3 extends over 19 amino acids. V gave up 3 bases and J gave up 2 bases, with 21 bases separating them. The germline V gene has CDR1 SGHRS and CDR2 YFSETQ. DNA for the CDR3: TGCGCCAGCAGCTCCGGACTCGGCCCGGATCCCACTGGGGCCAACGTCCTGACTTTC. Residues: CASSSGLGPDPTGANVLTF.

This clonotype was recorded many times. The CDR3 loop is CASSPRPRLGDGYTF. In nucleotides, the CDR3 is TGTGCCAGCTCACCAAGACCCAGACTTGGAGATGGCTACACCTTC. The J gene is TRBJ1-2, the V gene TRBV18, with D unclear. Trimming took off 2 bases at V and 6 bases at J, with 16 bases between the two ends. The length of the CDR3 is 15 residues. Germline V lookup: CDR1 KGHSH, CDR2 LQKENI.

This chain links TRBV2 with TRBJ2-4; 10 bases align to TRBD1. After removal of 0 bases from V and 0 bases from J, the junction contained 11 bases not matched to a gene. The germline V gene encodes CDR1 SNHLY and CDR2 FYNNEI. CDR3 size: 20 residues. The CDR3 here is CASSEAGGQGVPLAKNIQYF. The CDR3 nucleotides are TGTGCCAGCAGTGAAGCAGGCGGACAGGGGGTGCCCCTAGCCAAAAACATTCAGTACTTC.

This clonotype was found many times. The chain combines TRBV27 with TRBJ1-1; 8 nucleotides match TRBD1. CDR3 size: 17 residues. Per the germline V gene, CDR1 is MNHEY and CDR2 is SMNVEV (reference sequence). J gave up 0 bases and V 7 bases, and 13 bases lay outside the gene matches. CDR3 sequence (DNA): TGTGCCAGCACCATAAGGGGGACAGGATTCATGAACACTGAAGCTTTCTTT. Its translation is CASTIRGTGFMNTEAFF.

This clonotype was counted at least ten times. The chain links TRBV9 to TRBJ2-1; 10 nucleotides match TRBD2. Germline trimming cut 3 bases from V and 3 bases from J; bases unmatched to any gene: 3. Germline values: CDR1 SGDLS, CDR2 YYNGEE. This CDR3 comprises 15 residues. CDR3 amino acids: CASSGGLANYNEQFF. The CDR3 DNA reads TGTGCCAGCAGCGGGGGACTAGCGAACTACAATGAGCAGTTCTTC.

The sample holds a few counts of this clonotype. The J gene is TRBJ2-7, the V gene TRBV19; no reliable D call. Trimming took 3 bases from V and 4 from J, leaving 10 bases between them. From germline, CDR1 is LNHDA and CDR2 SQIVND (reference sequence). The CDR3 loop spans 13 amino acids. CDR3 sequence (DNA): TGTGCCAGTAGTATCCACGGGCCTTACGAGCAGTACTTC. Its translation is CASSIHGPYEQYF. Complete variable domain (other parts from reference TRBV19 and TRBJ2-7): DGGITQSPKYLFRKEGQNVTLSCEQNLNHDAMYWYRQDPGQGLRLIYYSQIVNDFQKGDIAEGYSVSREKKESFPLTVTSAQKNPTAFYLCASSIHGPYEQYFGPGTRLTVT.

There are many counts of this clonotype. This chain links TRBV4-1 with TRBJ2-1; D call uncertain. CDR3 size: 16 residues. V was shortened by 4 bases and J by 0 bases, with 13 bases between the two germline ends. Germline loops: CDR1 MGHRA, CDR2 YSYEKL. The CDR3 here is CASSPYGINSYNEQFF. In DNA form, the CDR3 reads TGCGCCAGCAGCCCCTATGGTATAAACTCCTACAATGAGCAGTTCTTC.

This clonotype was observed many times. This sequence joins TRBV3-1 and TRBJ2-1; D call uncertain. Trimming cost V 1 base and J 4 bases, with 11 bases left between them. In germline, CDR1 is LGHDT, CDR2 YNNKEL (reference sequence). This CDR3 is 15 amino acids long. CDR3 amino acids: CASSQGIPRYNEQFF. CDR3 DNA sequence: TGTGCCAGCAGCCAAGGCATCCCGCGGTACAATGAGCAGTTCTTC.

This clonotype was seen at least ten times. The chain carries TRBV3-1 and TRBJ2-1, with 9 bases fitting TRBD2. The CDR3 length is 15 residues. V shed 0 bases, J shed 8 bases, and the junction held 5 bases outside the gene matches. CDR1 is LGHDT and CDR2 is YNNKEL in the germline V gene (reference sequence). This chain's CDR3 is CASSQDAGGPYEQFF. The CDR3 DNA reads TGTGCCAGCAGCCAAGATGCGGGAGGGCCCTATGAGCAGTTCTTC.

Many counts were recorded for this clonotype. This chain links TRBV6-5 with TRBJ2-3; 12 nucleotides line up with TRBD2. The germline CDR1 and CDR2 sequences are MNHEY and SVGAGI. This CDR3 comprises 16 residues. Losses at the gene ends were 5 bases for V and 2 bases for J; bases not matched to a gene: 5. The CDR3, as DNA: TGTGCCAGCAGTCCCAGGACTAGCGGGAACACAGATACGCAGTATTTT. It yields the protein CASSPRTSGNTDTQYF.

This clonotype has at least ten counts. Here the CDR3 DNA reads TGTGCCAGTAGTTTGGTAGGGGGCGATGGCTACACCTTC. This translates into CASSLVGGDGYTF. V gene TRBV19 combines with J gene TRBJ1-2, with 7 nucleotides matching TRBD1. The CDR3 extends over 13 amino acids. Losses at the gene ends were 5 bases for V and 6 bases for J; bases not matched to a gene: 6. In germline, CDR1 is LNHDA, CDR2 SQIVND (reference sequence).

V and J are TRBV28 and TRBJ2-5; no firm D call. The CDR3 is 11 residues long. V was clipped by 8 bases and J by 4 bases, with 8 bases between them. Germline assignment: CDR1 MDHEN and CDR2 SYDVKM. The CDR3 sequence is CASDALETQYF. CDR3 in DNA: TGTGCCAGCGATGCCCTAGAGACCCAGTACTTC.